This T cell receptor beta chain was recovered during a study of blood T cell repertoires in COVID-19. For the study at large: There were acute and convalescent COVID-19 samples, and they came from the United States, Italy and Spain.

Original analysis: Estimation of nucleated cell counts relied on the amplification of reference gene primers. This table comes from immunoSEQ multiplex PCR, and its TCRdb copy is limited to in-frame clones, with some not included. V and J calls and clone size follow that table, whereas D and trimming were derived from the DNA. The sample yields 100,000 to 150,000 clones, roughly 90% seen once. The CDR3 totals 15 residues. Trimming took off 3 bases at V and 6 bases at J, with 15 bases between the two ends. The V gene's germline CDR1 is MDHEN and CDR2 SYDVKM. This receptor was taken from a man in his sixties or seventies with active COVID-19. J is TRBJ1-5 and V is TRBV28; tentative D call: TRBD1 (6 bases). The sample taken for sequencing was peripheral blood. As DNA, the CDR3 is TGTGCCAGCAGTTTTGCTACACAGGGTCGTCAGCCCCAGCATTTT. Translating gives CASSFATQGRQPQHF.